The next 21 T cell receptor beta chains were all read from a single sample in a study of T cells in Graves' hyperthyroidism and ophthalmopathy. What was amplified from RNA transcripts were TCR beta CDR3 regions. The HTBI primer set was used in a first-round RT-PCR of the TCR CDR3. TCRdb reprocessed the multiplex PCR reads via MiXCR and lists one record per CDR3 protein. The table shows about 840,000 distinct CDR3 sequences, with roughly 40% occurring only once. Sequenced input: blood. These receptors were taken from a man aged 18 to 29 with Graves' hyperthyroidism.

This chain joins TRBV19 and TRBJ2-7; tentative D call: TRBD2 (5 bases). CDR1 LNHDA and CDR2 SQIVND come from the germline V gene (reference sequence). The CDR3 has 14 residues. V was trimmed by 3 bases and J by 3 bases, leaving 12 bases between them. The CDR3 is CASSMRGFGYEQYF. CDR3 coding DNA: TGTGCCAGTAGTATGCGAGGGTTTGGCTACGAGCAGTACTTC.

The V gene is TRBV14, the J gene TRBJ1-1, with a weak D call TRBD1 (5 bases). The CDR3 contains 14 residues. Deletions cut 7 bases from V and 1 base from J, with 13 bases between. Germline V lookup: CDR1 SGHDN, CDR2 FVKESK. The chain's CDR3 is CASTPGYENTEAFF. CDR3 nucleotide sequence: TGTGCCAGCACCCCAGGGTATGAGAACACTGAAGCTTTCTTT.

This chain connects TRBV7-2 to TRBJ2-5; D remains unclear. Germline V gene sequence: CDR1 SGHTA, CDR2 FQGNSA. The CDR3 extends over 16 amino acids. Deletions cut 5 bases from V and 2 bases from J, with 18 bases between. CDR3 in amino acids: CASSETQGIPQETQYF. CDR3 DNA sequence: TGTGCCAGCAGCGAGACACAAGGTATCCCGCAAGAGACCCAGTACTTC.

Many counts were recorded for this clonotype. The CDR3 protein is CASRRQSDYYEQYF. CDR3 nucleotide sequence: TGCGCCAGCAGACGACAGTCGGACTACTACGAGCAGTACTTC. The J gene is TRBJ2-7, the V gene TRBV5-1, with D perhaps matching TRBD2 (6 bases). Looked up from germline, CDR1 is SGHRS and CDR2 is YFSETQ. The CDR3 is 14 amino acids. V was clipped by 5 bases and J by 3 bases, with 15 bases between them.

This clonotype was detected only once. This chain links TRBV10-2 with TRBJ1-6; D gene unclear. The CDR3 length is 13 residues. Trimming cost V 2 bases and J 7 bases, with 6 bases left between them. The germline V gene encodes CDR1 WSHSY and CDR2 SAAADI. The CDR3 coding sequence is TGCGCCAGCAGTGAGGATGTGAATTCACCCCTCCACTTT. This encodes CASSEDVNSPLHF.

The genes are TRBV9 and TRBJ1-2; 12 bases are shared with TRBD1. V dropped 3 bases and J dropped 0; count of bases not matched to a gene: 15. Germline V gene data show CDR1 as SGDLS and CDR2 as YYNGEE. The CDR3 runs to 20 residues. As DNA, the CDR3 is TGTGCCAGCAGCGCCCCAGCCGCGGGACAGGGGGCCCAAACTAACTATGGCTACACCTTC. It encodes CASSAPAAGQGAQTNYGYTF.

CDR3 region: CASSGTAGVNTGELFF. CDR3 DNA: TGTGCCAGCAGCGGCACAGCGGGGGTGAACACCGGGGAGCTGTTTTTT. The chain has TRBV7-9 and TRBJ2-2, with TRBD2 matching over 8 bases. Per the germline V gene, CDR1 is SEHNR and CDR2 is FQNEAQ (reference sequence). With V trimmed by 5 bases and J by 1 base, 6 bases remained unmatched. The CDR3 totals 16 residues.

The count of this clonotype is one. This could be a read error, since a much larger clone is one nucleotide away. This chain uses TRBV10-3 with TRBJ2-2; weak D call: TRBD2 (5 bases). Germline-derived CDR1 and CDR2 are ENHRY and SYGVKD. The CDR3 runs 13 residues. The CDR3 DNA sequence: TGTGCCATCAGCGGGTTCGACACCGGGGAGCTGCTTTTT. Protein product: CAISGFDTGELLF.

The rearrangement joins TRBV7-9 to TRBJ2-7; tentatively, D is TRBD2 (5 bases). V was pared by 2 bases and J by 0 bases, with 20 bases between. Germline V gene lookup returns CDR1 SEHNR and CDR2 FQNEAQ (reference sequence). This CDR3 comprises 18 residues. The CDR3 coding sequence is TGTGCCAGCAGCTTACAAGAGAGGGATCATGTCCCCTCCTACGAGCAGTACTTC. Its protein product is CASSLQERDHVPSYEQYF.

The rearrangement links TRBV6-5 to TRBJ1-6; D unclear. This CDR3 region has 15 residues. CDR1 is MNHEY and CDR2 is SVGAGI in the germline V gene. The germline V and J ends were trimmed by 0 bases and 5 bases, with 8 bases remaining between them. The CDR3 sequence is CASSYSKQNNSPLHF. In nucleotides, the CDR3 is TGTGCCAGCAGTTACTCGAAACAGAATAATTCACCCCTCCACTTT.

The chain employs TRBV20-1 and TRBJ2-5; D not resolved. Germline loops: CDR1 DFQATT, CDR2 SNEGSKA (reference sequence). With 3 bases removed from V and 4 bases from J, the gap between germline ends came to 12 bases. The CDR3 runs 13 residues. The DNA for the CDR3 is TGCAGTGCTAGCCCCCCCCCCGGAGAGACCCAGTACTTC. Translation gives CSASPPPGETQYF.

The sample holds many counts of this clonotype. The chain couples TRBV2 to TRBJ2-7, with D tentatively TRBD1 (6 bases). Germline V gene lookup returns CDR1 SNHLY and CDR2 FYNNEI. Trimming removed 7 bases at V and 7 bases at J, with 17 bases between. The CDR3 is 13 residues long. For the CDR3, the DNA is TGTGCCAGCAAGTCGTACGGCGACAGGGAGCAGTACTTC. This sequence encodes CASKSYGDREQYF.

This clonotype came up a few times. This may be a read error: a much more frequent sequence differs by one nucleotide. The chain has TRBV12-3 or TRBV12-4 and TRBJ2-7; TRBD2 agrees at 10 bases. This CDR3 is built from 15 residues. The CDR3 protein is CASSLEAGGTYEQYF. The DNA of the CDR3 is TGTGCCAGCAGCTTAGAAGCGGGGGGGACCTACGAGCAGTACTTC.

This sequence joins TRBV2 and TRBJ2-6; D not resolved. The ends were cut back, 9 bases at V and 4 bases at J, with 13 bases in the middle. Germline assignment: CDR1 SNHLY and CDR2 FYNNEI. The CDR3 has 14 residues. CDR3 loop: CARSGPSGANVLTF. CDR3 sequence (DNA): TGTGCCAGATCCGGGCCCTCCGGGGCCAACGTCCTGACTTTC.

Turning to this clonotype: This sequence may be a read error, since a much larger clone differs from it by one base. This chain uses TRBV20-1 with TRBJ1-5; no reliable D call. Deletions cut 0 bases from V and 5 bases from J, with 5 bases between. The germline V gene has CDR1 DFQATT and CDR2 SNEGSKA (reference sequence). The CDR3 is made up of 12 amino acids. The CDR3: CSAREEDQPQHF. Here the CDR3 DNA reads TGCAGTGCTAGAGAGGAGGATCAGCCCCAGCATTTT.

The chain uses TRBV9 and TRBJ2-7, with D possibly being TRBD2 (6 bases). The germline V and J ends were trimmed by 4 bases and 2 bases, with 13 bases remaining between them. The CDR3 covers 14 residues. The germline V gene has CDR1 SGDLS and CDR2 YYNGEE. The CDR3: CASSPNTGAYEQYF. Here the CDR3 DNA reads TGTGCCAGCAGCCCAAACACGGGGGCCTACGAGCAGTACTTC.

In this sample, this clonotype turned up a few times. The V gene is TRBV12-3 or TRBV12-4, the J gene TRBJ1-5; D unclear. V was trimmed by 0 bases and J by 11 bases, leaving 17 bases between them. The CDR3 is 15 amino acids. CDR3 nucleotide sequence: TGTGCCAGCAGTTTAGCGGGAGATAGCATATCAGCCCAGCATTTT. Translating it yields CASSLAGDSISAQHF.

The chain links TRBV19 to TRBJ1-1, with D tentatively TRBD1 (5 bases). The ends were cut back, 9 bases at V and 1 base at J, with 18 bases in the middle. The germline V gene encodes CDR1 LNHDA and CDR2 SQIVND (reference sequence). There are 15 residues in the CDR3. The CDR3 sequence is CASSPKGQGNTEAFF. In nucleotides, the CDR3 is TGTGCCAGCTCACCAAAGGGGCAGGGGAACACTGAAGCTTTCTTT.

This clonotype was counted many times. The V call is TRBV12-3 or TRBV12-4, the J call TRBJ2-5; 7 bases agree with TRBD2. This CDR3 is 14 amino acids long. Trimming cost V 6 bases and J 1 base; bases outside gene matches: 5. The CDR3 loop reads CASSRSSGQETQYF. CDR3 DNA sequence: TGTGCCAGCAGCCGTTCTAGCGGCCAAGAGACCCAGTACTTC.

For this clonotype: Because it lacks the conserved phenylalanine or tryptophan at the end, this CDR3 is likely a read error. It is unclear where the CDR3 begins or ends on the DNA, so no DNA is shown, and the CDR3 is as TCRdb lists it. The J gene is TRBJ1-3, the V gene TRBV10-3. Germline CDR1 and CDR2: ENHRY and SYGVKD. The CDR3 spans 10 amino acids, including both terminal residues. The CDR3 sequence: CAISESAARL.

This clonotype has only a few counts. This chain connects TRBV4-3 to TRBJ2-5; perhaps TRBD2 as D (5 bases). The CDR3 covers 14 residues. Germline V lookup: CDR1 LGHNA, CDR2 YSLEER. V shed 1 base and J shed 5 bases, with 11 bases lying between them. CDR3 amino acids: CASSQVHGVETQYF. CDR3 DNA: TGCGCCAGCAGCCAAGTTCACGGGGTGGAGACCCAGTACTTC.